These 7 T cell receptor beta chains were all obtained from the same sample, sequenced in a study of T-cell memory formation after mild COVID-19. TCRdb fed the 5' RACE reads into MiXCR, producing one record per CDR3 protein. Of about 150,000 distinct CDR3 sequences detected, under 30% appear once; the ten largest clones hold roughly a quarter. Sequencing input: PBMCs or a T cell subset sorted from them (not recorded which). Receptor source: an adult woman who had mild COVID-19 (a few samples of this study predate the infection). Cell type and time point are not known.

This chain links TRBV12-3 or TRBV12-4 with TRBJ1-2, with D possibly being TRBD1 (6 bases). CDR3 length: 14 amino acids. The V gene lost 5 bases and the J gene lost 6 bases, with 16 bases spanning the gap. CDR3 in DNA: TGTGCCAGCAGTGTCGAACAGGGTCTGCATGGCTACACCTTC. The encoded protein is CASSVEQGLHGYTF.

The J gene is TRBJ2-7, the V gene TRBV19, with 7 positions matching TRBD1. This CDR3 has 13 residues. Losses at the gene ends were 7 bases for V and 2 bases for J; bases not matched to a gene: 5. The germline V gene has CDR1 LNHDA and CDR2 SQIVND (reference sequence). The CDR3 region is CASKGTDTYEQYF. The CDR3, as DNA: TGTGCCAGTAAAGGGACAGATACCTACGAGCAGTACTTC.

The chain carries TRBV6-1 and TRBJ2-1, with D tentatively TRBD1 or TRBD2 (5 bases each). The CDR3 sequence is 15 residues long. V lost 2 bases and J 12 bases, leaving 20 bases between the germline ends. Germline V gives CDR1 MNHNS, CDR2 SASEGT. Written as DNA, the CDR3 is TGTGCCAGCAGTGAAACCCCGGGGCAGGGCCGCGTGCAGTTCTTC. It encodes CASSETPGQGRVQFF.

The chain carries TRBV29-1 and TRBJ2-7, with 9 bases fitting TRBD2. The length of the CDR3 is 15 residues. J lost 3 bases, V lost 1 base, and 7 bases had no gene match. Per the germline V gene, CDR1 is SQVTM and CDR2 is ANQGSEA. CDR3 nucleotides: TGCAGCGTTGAAGGTCCCAGCGGGGGGCTCTACGAGCAGTACTTC. It yields the protein CSVEGPSGGLYEQYF.

The J gene is TRBJ2-3, the V gene TRBV7-9, with a possible D match to TRBD2 (5 bases). V was shortened by 4 bases and J by 8 bases, with 13 bases between the two germline ends. From germline, CDR1 is SEHNR and CDR2 FQNEAQ (reference sequence). The CDR3 spans 13 residues. The CDR3 region has the DNA TGTGCCAGCAGCTCGGGGTATACCCGTACGCAGTATTTT. Translation gives CASSSGYTRTQYF.

The rearrangement links TRBV7-9 to TRBJ2-5, with unresolved D. V lost 5 bases and J 5 bases, leaving 12 bases between the germline ends. The CDR3 is 13 residues long. CDR1 and CDR2 (germline): SEHNR, FQNEAQ (reference sequence). In DNA form, the CDR3 reads TGTGCCAGCAGCCCCAGGCTTATGGAGACCCAGTACTTC. Translating it yields CASSPRLMETQYF.

The chain is built from TRBV5-1 and TRBJ2-1; D gene uncertain. The CDR3 spans 14 residues. V was trimmed by 1 base and J by 0 bases, leaving 5 bases between them. The germline V gene has CDR1 SGHRS and CDR2 YFSETQ. CDR3 coding DNA: TGCGCCAGCAGCTTGTACGGCTCCTACAATGAGCAGTTCTTC. Translating gives CASSLYGSYNEQFF. The entire variable domain, with the rest obtained from reference TRBV5-1 and TRBJ2-1, is as follows: KAGVTQTPRYLIKTRGQQVTLSCSPISGHRSVSWYQQTPGQGLQFLFEYFSETQRNKGNFPGRFSGRQFSNSRSEMNVSTLELGDSALYLCASSLYGSYNEQFFGPGTRLTVL.